This T cell receptor (beta chain) was sequenced in a study of blood T cell repertoires in COVID-19. The germline V gene encodes CDR1 MNHNY and CDR2 SVGAGI (reference sequence). With 5 bases clipped from V and 1 base from J, the junction kept 10 bases outside the gene matches. The CDR3 spans 17 residues. Data came from immunoSEQ multiplex PCR; TCRdb stores just in-frame clones and leaves some out. The repertoire holds about 280,000 clones, with roughly 85% as singletons. The receptor's source is a woman aged 45-65 years who had recovered from COVID-19. The rearrangement uses TRBV6-6 and TRBJ2-3; 9 nucleotides align to TRBD2. Sequencing was carried out using PBMCs or T cells enriched from blood (not recorded which). The CDR3 sequence is CASSQGLAGTRTDTQYF. The CDR3 DNA reads TGTGCCAGCAGTCAGGGGCTAGCGGGGACCCGCACAGATACGCAGTATTTT.